The T cell receptor beta chain described here comes from a study of shared clonotypes between healthy human individuals. Assay execution took place at the deep level. Repertoires were generated with immunoSEQ multiplex PCR, while TCRdb's copy carries only in-frame clones and drops some. The sample lists hundreds of thousands of clones, around 77% occurring once. This CDR3 is 15 amino acids long. Trimming took off 7 bases at V and 2 bases at J, with 14 bases between the two ends. Germline V gene sequence: CDR1 SNHLY, CDR2 FYNNEI. The unsorted samples took tens of millions of PBMCs to get genomic DNA. This rearrangement joins TRBV2 to TRBJ2-2; D remains unclear. The clonotype originates from a woman aged 40 to 55 in good health. Some clones in this sample may be carry-over from other donors' samples. The specimen was PBMCs. The CDR3 DNA reads TGTGCCAGCACCCTCACCAGAGGAAACACCGGGGAGCTGTTTTTT. Translating it yields CASTLTRGNTGELFF.